These 20 T cell receptor beta chains share one sample of origin, sequenced in a study of blood T cell repertoires in COVID-19. Profiled with immunoSEQ multiplex PCR; TCRdb holds only in-frame clones, not every one. The sample lists tens of thousands of clones, approximately 90% occurring once. The material sequenced was peripheral blood. The receptors derive from a woman in her 30s in a cohort sampled during active COVID-19.

This chain's CDR3 is CASSPAPRNEQFF. The DNA for the CDR3 is TGTGCCAGCAGTCCGGCGCCGAGGAATGAGCAGTTCTTC. V usage is TRBV27 and J usage is TRBJ2-1; D is unresolved. The CDR3 runs to 13 residues. From germline, CDR1 is MNHEY and CDR2 SMNVEV (reference sequence). Trimming left V 5 bases short and J 7 bases short, with 12 bases between.

The chain links TRBV30 to TRBJ2-1; D uncertain. This CDR3 contains 13 residues. Trimming pared 1 base from V and 7 bases from J, leaving 11 bases between. The germline CDR1 and CDR2 sequences are GTSNPN and SVGIG (reference sequence). As DNA, the CDR3 is TGTGCCTGGAGTGGCCAGGCAACGAATGAGCAGTTCTTC. It encodes CAWSGQATNEQFF.

This clone appeared a single time. The chain couples TRBV5-1 to TRBJ2-1, with 9 bases identical to TRBD1. This CDR3 spans 13 amino acids. CDR1 and CDR2 (germline): SGHRS, YFSETQ. V trimming: 2 bases; J trimming: 7 bases; junction bases outside the gene matches: 1. The CDR3 nucleotides read TGCGCCAGCAGCTTTGGGACAGGGAATGAGCAGTTCTTC. This gives the protein CASSFGTGNEQFF.

The V gene is TRBV21-1, the J gene TRBJ1-2; the D segment call TRBD1 is taken from the table without a DNA check. TRBV21-1 is noted as a pseudogene. This CDR3 comprises 15 residues. The CDR3 here is CASSKGQGALYGYTF. CDR3 coding DNA: TGTGCCAGCAGCAAAGGGCAGGGGGCGCTTTATGGCTACACCTTC.

V is TRBV29-1 and J is TRBJ2-7; D gene uncertain. The germline V and J ends were trimmed by 5 bases and 0 bases, with 11 bases remaining between them. The CDR3 is 13 amino acids. The germline V gene has CDR1 SQVTM and CDR2 ANQGSEA. CDR3 in amino acids: CSVFVAFSYEQYF. In DNA form, the CDR3 reads TGCAGCGTTTTTGTGGCATTCTCCTACGAGCAGTACTTC.

The CDR3 DNA reads as TGCGCCAGCAGCGTAGGGACACCTTACGAGCAGTACTTC. The encoded protein is CASSVGTPYEQYF. V and J are TRBV5-1 and TRBJ2-7, with D possibly being TRBD1 (6 bases). Germline V gives CDR1 SGHRS, CDR2 YFSETQ. The CDR3 totals 13 residues. The V gene lost 4 bases and the J gene lost 4 bases, with 12 bases spanning the gap.

This chain links TRBV24-1 with TRBJ2-3, with 7 bases fitting TRBD2. CDR1 and CDR2 from the germline V gene are KGHDR and SFDVKD. The CDR3 is 15 residues long. The V segment lost 1 base and the J segment 6 bases; nucleotides outside the gene matches: 6. This CDR3 reads CATSDLREVGDTQYF. Here the CDR3 DNA reads TGTGCCACCAGTGATTTACGGGAGGTCGGGGATACGCAGTATTTT.

This clone was observed once. This chain links TRBV11-1 with TRBJ2-1; 12 nucleotides agree with TRBD2. The CDR3 is 13 amino acids. V gave up 7 bases and J gave up 12 bases; unmatched junction bases: 7. Germline V lookup: CDR1 SGHAT, CDR2 FQDESV (reference sequence). CDR3 coding DNA: TGTGCCAGCACCACGACTAGCGGGAGTAGGCAGTTCTTC. Its protein product is CASTTTSGSRQFF.

The chain is built from TRBV19 and TRBJ1-1; 7 positions match TRBD1. Germline loops: CDR1 LNHDA, CDR2 SQIVND (reference sequence). The CDR3 covers 16 residues. V gave up 7 bases and J gave up 3 bases; unmatched junction bases: 14. This chain's CDR3 is CASTRQGVVVDTEAFF. The DNA of the CDR3 is TGTGCCAGTACCAGACAGGGTGTGGTGGTGGACACTGAAGCTTTCTTT. Drawing the rest from reference TRBV19 and TRBJ1-1, the complete variable domain is DGGITQSPKYLFRKEGQNVTLSCEQNLNHDAMYWYRQDPGQGLRLIYYSQIVNDFQKGDIAEGYSVSREKKESFPLTVTSAQKNPTAFYLCASTRQGVVVDTEAFFGQGTRLTVV.

This chain uses TRBV5-6 with TRBJ1-1; 7 bases are a match to TRBD1. CDR1 and CDR2 (germline): SGHDT, YYEEEE. The CDR3 is made up of 12 amino acids. V shed 0 bases and J 8 bases; nucleotides not matched to a gene: 1. The CDR3 DNA reads TGTGCCAGCAGCTTGGCGGACAGGGAAGCTTTCTTT. It encodes CASSLADREAFF.

This chain joins TRBV11-3 and TRBJ2-1; TRBD1 matches 9 bases. This CDR3 is 14 amino acids long. Unmatched junction bases numbered 4, after V lost 5 bases and J lost 5 bases. The germline CDR1 and CDR2 sequences are SGHNT and YENEEA. The CDR3 sequence: CASSKRQGDNEQFF. As DNA, the CDR3 is TGTGCCAGCAGCAAACGACAGGGGGACAATGAGCAGTTCTTC.

The chain recombines TRBV28 with TRBJ2-1; 11 positions agree with TRBD2. CDR3 length: 16 residues. In germline, CDR1 is MDHEN, CDR2 SYDVKM. Unmatched junction bases numbered 9, after V lost 7 bases and J lost 4 bases. The CDR3 sequence: CASKPGTSGRYNEQFF. The CDR3 bases are TGTGCCAGCAAGCCGGGGACTAGCGGCAGATACAATGAGCAGTTCTTC.

This rearrangement joins TRBV4-2 to TRBJ1-1; D is ambiguous. Germline V gene sequence: CDR1 LGHNA, CDR2 YNFKEQ. V gave up 9 bases and J gave up 1 base, with 3 bases separating them. The CDR3 is made up of 10 amino acids. This CDR3 is CASKNTEAFF. DNA for the CDR3: TGTGCCAGTAAGAACACTGAAGCTTTCTTT.

The chain employs TRBV27 and TRBJ2-1; no firm D call. The V and J ends lost 2 bases and 8 bases respectively, with 16 bases between them. CDR3 length: 15 residues. Germline loops: CDR1 MNHEY, CDR2 SMNVEV (reference sequence). CDR3 in amino acids: CASSLVSSWYDEQFF. CDR3 DNA sequence: TGTGCCAGCAGTTTAGTGTCTAGTTGGTACGATGAGCAGTTCTTC.

The chain carries TRBV18 and TRBJ1-3; no reliable D call. V lost 3 bases and J lost 0, with 18 bases in between. Germline-derived CDR1 and CDR2 are KGHSH and LQKENI. CDR3 size: 18 residues. The CDR3 coding sequence is TGTGCCAGCTCACCTCCGGGAAGTGTGGCCCGCTCTGGAAACACCATATATTTT. It codes for CASSPPGSVARSGNTIYF.

The V gene is TRBV2, the J gene TRBJ2-7, with 11 bases lining up with TRBD2. Trimming at V came to 6 bases and at J to 4 bases, leaving 5 bases not matched to a gene. Germline V gene data show CDR1 as SNHLY and CDR2 as FYNNEI. The CDR3 is made up of 14 amino acids. This CDR3 is CASSTSGRKYEQYF. The CDR3 DNA sequence: TGTGCCAGCAGCACTAGCGGGAGAAAGTACGAGCAGTACTTC.

In the case of this clone: At one end, the junction sequence differs from germline, possibly due to a read error. This chain links TRBV7-7 with TRBJ2-1, with 11 bases fitting TRBD2. The CDR3 contains 17 residues. Germline CDR1 is SSHAT and CDR2 is FNYEAQ (reference sequence). The CDR3 reads CASSLGLADTSYNEQFF. The CDR3 nucleotides read TGTGCTAGCAGCTTGGGACTAGCGGACACCTCCTACAATGAGCAGTTCTTC.

This rearrangement joins TRBV28 to TRBJ2-7; 8 nucleotides agree with TRBD2. V lost 5 bases and J lost 0; bases outside the gene matches: 9. The germline gives CDR1 MDHEN, CDR2 SYDVKM. The CDR3 has 16 residues. CDR3 coding DNA: TGTGCCAGCAGTCAACCTAGCGGGCCGCCCTCCTACGAGCAGTACTTC. Its protein product is CASSQPSGPPSYEQYF.

This clone has only one observation. This sequence joins TRBV6-2 or TRBV6-3 and TRBJ1-1, with D hard to call. Per the germline V gene, CDR1 is MNHEY and CDR2 is SVGEGT. CDR3 length: 14 amino acids. V lost 6 bases and J 0 bases, leaving 11 bases between the germline ends. The CDR3 sequence: CASSLREMNTEAFF. DNA for the CDR3: TGTGCCAGCAGCCTCCGGGAGATGAACACTGAAGCTTTCTTT.

The rearrangement uses TRBV19 and TRBJ2-5, with 14 bases identical to TRBD2. Germline lookup yields CDR1 LNHDA and CDR2 SQIVND (reference sequence). CDR3 length: 15 residues. J lost 5 bases, V lost 6 bases, and 5 bases had no gene match. CDR3 DNA sequence: TGTGCCAGTAGGGGGACTAGCGGGAGTTGGGAGACCCAGTACTTC. Residues: CASRGTSGSWETQYF.